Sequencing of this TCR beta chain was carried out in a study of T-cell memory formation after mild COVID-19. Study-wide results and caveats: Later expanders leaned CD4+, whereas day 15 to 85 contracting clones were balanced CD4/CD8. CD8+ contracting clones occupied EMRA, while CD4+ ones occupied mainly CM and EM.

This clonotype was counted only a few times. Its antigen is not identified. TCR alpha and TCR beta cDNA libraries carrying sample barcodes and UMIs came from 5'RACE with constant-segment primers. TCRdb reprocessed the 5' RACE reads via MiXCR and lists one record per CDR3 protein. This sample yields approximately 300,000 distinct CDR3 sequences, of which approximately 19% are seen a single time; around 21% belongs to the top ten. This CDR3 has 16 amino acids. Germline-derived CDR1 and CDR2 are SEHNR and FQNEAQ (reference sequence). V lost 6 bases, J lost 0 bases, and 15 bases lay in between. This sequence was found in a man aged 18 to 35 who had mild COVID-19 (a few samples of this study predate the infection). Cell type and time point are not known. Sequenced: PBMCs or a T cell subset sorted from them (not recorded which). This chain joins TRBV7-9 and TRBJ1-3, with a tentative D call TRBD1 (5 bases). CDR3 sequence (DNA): TGTGCCAGCAGTTATCGGACGGGACGCTCTGGAAACACCATATATTTT. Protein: CASSYRTGRSGNTIYF. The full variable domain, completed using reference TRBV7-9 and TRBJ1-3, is DTGVSQNPRHKITKRGQNVTFRCDPISEHNRLYWYRQTLGQGPEFLTYFQNEAQLEKSRLLSDRFSAERPKGSFSTLEIQRTEQGDSAMYLCASSYRTGRSGNTIYFGEGSWLTVV.